The present T cell receptor beta chain was sequenced within a study of radiation and T cells in renal cell carcinoma (dated by TCRdb to the early 2020s). The study in broad terms: Samples were obtained from a clinical trial, in which 15 Gy stereotactic body radiation therapy was delivered to primary renal cell carcinomas and nephrectomy was performed 4 weeks later. TCR beta sequencing covered some 55 samples in total, comprising around 26 tumors and roughly 27 peripheral blood samples. In the 40 to 60 samples combined, several million unique CDR3 nucleotide sequences were found, encoding 2 million to 3 million unique CDR3 amino acid sequences. The research as a whole found: No pretreatment tumor biopsies were available, so the baseline intratumoral presence of clonotypes could not be determined. With a single-armed trial design, the study had no way to address how radiation dose or scheduling affects the TCR repertoire. Dynamics of the blood repertoire were not tracked past 4 weeks after treatment. In blood, the top tumor clonotypes increased from baseline to 2 weeks after radiation and then shrank by 4 weeks, which suggests a temporary expansion of tumor-resident clones.

Following the manufacturer's recommendations, the immunoSEQ kit was used to generate TCR beta libraries from genomic DNA. Library preparation used a first multiplex PCR with proprietary primers, then a second PCR adding unique barcodes, with bead cleanups after each round. Each sample batch included a kit-provided positive control reaction and a negative control reaction. The final libraries were assessed on an Agilent 4200 TapeStation D1000 ScreenTape, pooled by volume, and quantified by qPCR. Sequencing ran on an Illumina NextSeq500 with a MidOutput 150-cycle cartridge, using 156 Read1 and 15 Index1 cycles with kit custom primers. The pooled library was loaded at approximately 1 pM, and about 20% PhiX control was spiked in. Regarding the original processing steps: The vendor-processed data were analyzed in R, and a clonotype was defined as all T cells that share the same CDR3 nucleotide sequence. In the clone abundance analyses, frequencies were normalized to the 10,000 most abundant clones in each sample. Public T cell clones, which averaged fewer than five per sample, were excluded before analysis. A difference in abundance of at least 32-fold between compartments was used to define tumor-enriched and baseline blood-enriched clonotypes. Clonotypes expanded or contracted between blood time points were identified with a beta-binomial differential abundance model. Tumor-blood repertoire similarity was measured with the Baroni-Urbani and Buser coefficient, and group comparisons used two-tailed Wilcoxon tests in R. The source is immuneACCESS, and TCRdb retained only in-frame sequences with V and J called. Part of the clones is not carried over; for the studies checked, unresolved V genes explain less than half of this, and the remainder is unexplained. The V and J calls and the clone size are those of that table, but D and trimming were determined from the DNA. Here the sample has tens of thousands of clones; approximately 80% occur a single time. The ten largest clones take up less than 7% of the sample.

The time point tag for this specimen amounts to: baseline pretreatment blood. The treatment or condition label corresponds to: 15 Gy SBRT to primary tumor, nephrectomy 4 weeks later. Serial peripheral blood from radiation-treated patients was sampled at baseline, 2 weeks and 4 weeks after SBRT to track tumor-enriched clonotypes. Every patient had renal cell carcinoma of clear cell pathology. The QIAamp DNA Blood Mini Kit (Qiagen) was used to prepare genomic DNA for TCR sequencing. The analyses included just those samples that passed every quality control check. Remarks on this clone: It lacks a known antigen. The sample holds no much larger clone one base away, and base qualities are not on file.

The V end loses 4 bases and the J end loses 6 bases, and a stretch of 18 bases separates them. The CDR3 spans 15 residues, from the cysteine through the phenylalanine. Here the CDR3 DNA is all that survives: 45 bases in frame from base 1. CDR1 ENHRY and CDR2 SYGVKD are derived from the germline V gene. The sample here was blood, taken from a patient whose treatment included radiotherapy and nephrectomy. The chain uses TRBV10-3 and TRBJ1-1; a tentative D match to TRBD1 spans 5 bases. The TCR was taken from a man aged 55 to 69 with renal cell carcinoma. The DNA is TGTGCCATCAGTGGGGGCGGGCAGGGAAACTCTGAAGCTTTCTTT. Its amino acids are CAISGGGQGNSEAFF.